The subject of this entry is one T cell receptor beta chain. This record belongs to a study of blood T cell repertoires in COVID-19. Across the whole study: Acute-phase and convalescent COVID-19 samples originated in the United States, Italy and Spain.

Measured with immunoSEQ multiplex PCR; TCRdb has only the in-frame clones, and not every one. This sample has hundreds of thousands of clones, with around 86% found just once. Before being deemed recovered, Cohort 3 donors had two negative PCRs, clearance, or symptom resolution. V lost 3 bases and J lost 1; bases outside the gene matches: 4. This CDR3 is built from 15 residues. Germline CDR1 reads SGHRS; CDR2 reads YFSETQ. This TCR derives from a man aged 35 to 55 who had recovered from COVID-19. The gene calls are TRBV5-1 and TRBJ1-1; 9 nucleotides line up with TRBD1. Sequencing used PBMCs or T cells enriched from blood (not recorded which). CDR3: CASSSGTGSNTEAFF. DNA of the CDR3: TGCGCCAGCAGCTCCGGGACAGGGTCGAACACTGAAGCTTTCTTT.